The TCR beta chain described here comes from a study of naive and memory T cell subsets. This clonotype was counted a single time. The antigen is not known. An equimolar mix of two oligonucleotides served as the beta constant-region primer for TRBC1 and TRBC2. Four rounds of PCR amplified the ligated cDNA using nested alpha and beta constant-region primers plus SP2. Using its own MiXCR run on the UMI-ligation and nested PCR reads, TCRdb lists one record per CDR3 protein. The table includes 150,000 or so distinct CDR3 sequences, 22% detected once. Four subsets defined by CD45RA and CD27 were sorted after CD3, CD4, CD8 and live/dead staining. Germline CDR1 MNHEY, CDR2 SVGAGI. The CDR3 runs to 14 residues. Deletions cut 2 bases from V and 4 bases from J, with 11 bases between. Notes on the study in general: Findings for naive and memory subsets could not be checked against ground truth. A few larger clonotypes appeared in naive repertoires, especially CD8, possibly memory cells re-expressing CD45RA. RNA-based TCR counts may shift with T cell activation and differentiation. From naive to CM, EM and EMRA, diversity decreased and Gini increased.

The rearrangement uses TRBV6-5 and TRBJ2-5; D is perhaps TRBD1 or TRBD2 (5 bases each). The sequencing input was naive CD4+ T cells from blood. This sequence originates from a human donor in good health. The CDR3 nucleotides are TGTGCCAGCAGTTACAGGGGACCCCCAGAGACCCAGTACTTC. It is translated as CASSYRGPPETQYF.